Sequencing of this T cell receptor (beta chain) was carried out in a study of early T cells in non-severe SARS-CoV-2 infection. In the study overall: Alpha and beta chains were unpaired, from unsorted whole-blood bulk RNA. The study, taken as a whole, reports: VDJdb matches were skewed toward anti-spike CD8 T cell responses.

Unique molecular identifier tags were affixed to discrete cDNA molecules. MiXCR was run by TCRdb on the 5' RACE reads, yielding one entry per CDR3 protein. This table holds about 70,000 distinct CDR3 sequences, 4.6% found once. This clonotype showed up many times. Its specificity is not known. J gave up 3 bases and V 3 bases, and 4 bases lay outside the gene matches. This CDR3 has 14 amino acids. The sequencing here drew on whole blood, taken at baseline. V usage is TRBV12-3 or TRBV12-4 and J usage is TRBJ2-7; 8 nucleotides agree with TRBD1. This receptor was obtained from an adult who was a healthcare worker with PCR-confirmed SARS-CoV-2 infection or an uninfected control (not recorded which). The donor label of this sample is uncertain. The CDR3 spells CASSLGQENYEQYF. CDR3 bases: TGTGCCAGCAGTTTGGGACAGGAAAACTACGAGCAGTACTTC.